Listed below are T cell receptor beta chains from one sample, sequenced in a study of control samples from healthy donors and cancer patients. Produced via immunoSEQ multiplex PCR; TCRdb's table is partial and in-frame only. This table holds about 160,000 clones, 80% to 90% found once. The sequencing sample was made of blood. The receptors originated from a man under 40 in good health. Each CDR3 is given with its conserved first and last residue. D genes are given only for firm matches. Clone size, where shown, is once, few, many, or a class for clones that have expanded.

d_call j_call v_call clone_size cdr3_nt cdr3_aa
- TRBJ1-2 TRBV6-5 - TGTGCCAGCAGTTACGGATACAGGTTAATCGATGGCTACACCTTC CASSYGYRLIDGYTF
TRBD2 TRBJ2-7 TRBV9 once TGTGCCAGCAGCGTCGGCGGGACTAGCGGCTACGAGCAGTACTTC CASSVGGTSGYEQYF
- TRBJ1-5 TRBV28 - TGTGCCAGCAGAGGGGTAGTAGGACAGCCCCAGCATTTT CASRGVVGQPQHF
- TRBJ2-4 TRBV6-1 - TGTGCCAGCAGTGAGAAGGGAGGGGGCCCTGGAAACATTCAGTACTTC CASSEKGGGPGNIQYF
TRBD1 TRBJ2-5 TRBV29-1 - TGCAGCGTTGTTGTTCAGGGACAGGGGAAGGGAGAGACCCAGTACTTC CSVVVQGQGKGETQYF
- TRBJ1-2 TRBV3-1/TRBV3-2 - TGTGCCAGCAGCCCCGGGGACACAGCTAACTATGGCTACACCTTC CASSPGDTANYGYTF
- TRBJ2-2 TRBV3-1/TRBV3-2 - TGTGCCAGCAGCCCTAGGGCTCCTCCGAACACCGGGGAGCTGTTTTTT CASSPRAPPNTGELFF
- TRBJ2-7 TRBV11-2 - TGTGCCAGCAGCTTAGCCGGGGTCAGAAACAACTACGAGCAGTACTTC CASSLAGVRNNYEQYF
- TRBJ1-2 TRBV5-6 - TGTGCCAGCAGCTCGCCGATGACTTTGCAGGGTTCGTATGGCTACACCTTC CASSSPMTLQGSYGYTF
- TRBJ2-5 TRBV6-2/TRBV6-3 - TGTGCCAGCAGTTCACAGGGTATGGAGACCCAGTACTTC CASSSQGMETQYF
TRBD1 TRBJ2-7 TRBV9 - TGTGCCAGCAGCGTAGGGGGGACAGAAACCATGTACGAGCAGTACTTC CASSVGGTETMYEQYF
- TRBJ1-1 TRBV7-9 - TGTGCCAGCAGCTTAACGAGGGAGGGCTCCGAAGCTTTCTTT CASSLTREGSEAFF
TRBD1 TRBJ1-4 TRBV30 - TGTGCCTGGTCCACTACAGGGGGCCCTAATGAAAAACTGTTTTTT CAWSTTGGPNEKLFF
- TRBJ2-1 TRBV15 - TGTGCCACCAAGGGCGGTCTGAGCTCCTACAATGAGCAGTTCTTC CATKGGLSSYNEQFF
- TRBJ1-1 TRBV2 - TGTGCCAGCACGATGTGGCAGGTTGAAGCTTTCTTT CASTMWQVEAFF
- TRBJ1-5 TRBV19 - TGTGCCAGTCGAGACAGGTCTTTGCAGCCCCAGCATTTT CASRDRSLQPQHF
- TRBJ2-3 TRBV4-1 - TGCGCCAGCAGCCAAGTGGGAATCCGGGATACAGATACGCAGTATTTT CASSQVGIRDTDTQYF
- TRBJ2-1 TRBV7-3 - TGTGCCAGCAGCTTCGGACTTTACAATGAGCAGTTCTTC CASSFGLYNEQFF
TRBD1 TRBJ2-1 TRBV5-1 - TGCGCCAGCAGCTTGGGGGGACAGTCTTACAATGAGCAGTTCTTC CASSLGGQSYNEQFF
TRBD2 TRBJ2-7 TRBV28 - TGTGCCAGCAGTTTAGTAGCGGGAGGGCCCTACGAGCAGTACTTC CASSLVAGGPYEQYF
- TRBJ1-1 TRBV5-1 - TGCGCCAGCAGCTTCTTGGACTCGAACACTGAAGCTTTCTTT CASSFLDSNTEAFF
- TRBJ1-1 TRBV11-2 - TGTGCCAGCAGCTTCCAGATGGGGAGAGGCACTGAAGCTTTCTTT CASSFQMGRGTEAFF
TRBD2 TRBJ2-2 TRBV5-6 - TGTGCCAGCAGCTTGGCGCTAGCGGGGCGGACCGGGGAGCTGTTTTTT CASSLALAGRTGELFF
TRBD1 TRBJ1-1 TRBV6-6 - TGTGCCAGCGACAGGGGCAACACTGAAGCTTTCTTT CASDRGNTEAFF
TRBD1 TRBJ1-2 TRBV10-1 - TGCGCCAGCAGTGAGTTCGGGTTAATTGACAGGGAGGTATTCTTAGACTATGGCTACACCTTC CASSEFGLIDREVFLDYGYTF
TRBD2 TRBJ2-2 TRBV3-1/TRBV3-2 - TGTGCCAGCAGCCATGACGGGAGGGTCAAAACCGGGGAGCTGTTTTTT CASSHDGRVKTGELFF
- TRBJ2-3 TRBV5-1 once TGCGCCAGCAGCTTGGATGCGGCCCTCACAGATACGCAACAGTATTTT CASSLDAALTDTQQYF
- TRBJ1-1 TRBV19 - TGTGCCAGTAGTCTAAAGGGACAGAACACTGAAGCTTTCTTT CASSLKGQNTEAFF
- TRBJ1-2 TRBV19 - TGTGCCAGTAGTATAGATCCCCAGCTTGGCTACACCTTC CASSIDPQLGYTF
- TRBJ2-2 TRBV19 - TGTGCCAGTAGTTCTGACAGGTTTAACACCGGGGAGCTGTTTTTT CASSSDRFNTGELFF
- TRBJ2-7 TRBV11-3 - TGTGCCAGCAGCTTGGGGCCTGGCTTCTCCTACGAGCAGTACTTC CASSLGPGFSYEQYF
- TRBJ1-2 TRBV6-5 - TGTGCCAGCAGTTGGGGGGCCGTAAACTATGGCTACACCTTC CASSWGAVNYGYTF
TRBD1 TRBJ1-2 TRBV29-1 once TGCAGCGTTGAAGATCAAGAGACAGGGCGTCAGGGCTACACCTTC CSVEDQETGRQGYTF
TRBD2 TRBJ2-3 TRBV30 - TGTGCCTGGAGTACCGGACTAGCGGGAAGCACAGATACGCAGTATTTT CAWSTGLAGSTDTQYF
- TRBJ1-5 TRBV2 - TGTGCCAGCAGTGAGGAGGGCACCGGCAATCAGCCCCAGCATTTT CASSEEGTGNQPQHF
TRBD1 TRBJ1-6 TRBV4-1 - TGCGCCAGCAGCCAAGAACCCTATCAGGGACAGTCCTACCTTGGGTTT CASSQEPYQGQSYLGF
TRBD2 TRBJ2-1 TRBV10-2 - TGCGCCAGCAGATTGAAGGGGACTAGCGACCACAATGAGCAGTTCTTC CASRLKGTSDHNEQFF
TRBD2 TRBJ2-5 TRBV6-5 once TGTGCCAGTCTTTTCGGGACTAGCGGGAAAGAGACCCAGTACTTC CASLFGTSGKETQYF
- TRBJ2-1 TRBV3-1/TRBV3-2 - TGTGCCAGCAGCCATCTAGCGCCCTACAATGAGCAGTTCTTC CASSHLAPYNEQFF
- TRBJ2-4 TRBV19 - TGTGCCAGTAGTATGGCAGGGGCCACAGCCAAAAACATTCAGTACTTC CASSMAGATAKNIQYF
- TRBJ2-5 TRBV10-3 - TGTGCCATCGGGTCCAAAGAGACCCAGTACTTC CAIGSKETQYF
- TRBJ1-3 TRBV6-1 - TGTGCCAGCAGTGAAGCTTTTGGTAGGGGACAAGGAAACACCATATATTTT CASSEAFGRGQGNTIYF
TRBD2 TRBJ2-1 TRBV5-1 - TGCGCCAGCAGCTTGACTAGCGGATTTTACAATGAGCAGTTCTTC CASSLTSGFYNEQFF
- TRBJ1-2 TRBV4-1 - TGCGCCAGCACGGGGACTTTTACGAACTATGGCTACACCTTC CASTGTFTNYGYTF
TRBD1 TRBJ2-2 TRBV7-8 - TGTGCCAGCAGCCCCCGGGACAGGGTGGACACCGGGGAGCTGTTTTTT CASSPRDRVDTGELFF
- TRBJ2-7 TRBV29-1 - TGCAGCGTTGAAACTGCTCTATCCTACGAGCAGTACTTC CSVETALSYEQYF
- TRBJ1-2 TRBV7-2 - TGTGCCAGCAGCTTAGAGCCCCAGGTAGACTATGGCTACACCTTC CASSLEPQVDYGYTF
- TRBJ2-1 TRBV7-6 once TGTGCCAGCAGCTTAGATCTCCTAGCCCATGAGCAGTTCTTC CASSLDLLAHEQFF
- TRBJ2-2 TRBV7-3 - TGTGCCAGCAGCTCCGCGGGGGCCCACACCGGGGAGCTGTTTTTT CASSSAGAHTGELFF
- TRBJ1-2 TRBV4-1 - TGCGCCAGCAGCCAAGATGATTACAGCAATGGCTACACCTTC CASSQDDYSNGYTF
- TRBJ1-2 TRBV6-1 - TGTGCCAGCAGTGAATCAAGGCCCTATGGCTACACCTTC CASSESRPYGYTF
TRBD2 TRBJ2-3 TRBV27 - TGTGCCAGCAGTCCAGCGGGAGTTGGTACAGATACGCAGTATTTT CASSPAGVGTDTQYF
TRBD1 TRBJ1-1 TRBV7-9 - TGTGCCAGCACGGGGACAGGGGGCGCAAGGGACACTGAAGCTTTCTTT CASTGTGGARDTEAFF